This T cell receptor beta chain was recovered during a study of blood T cell repertoires in COVID-19. Across the whole study: Sites across the United States, Italy and Spain contributed samples from acute and convalescent COVID-19.

Enrolled through a virtual design, the participants were between about 18 and 100 years of age and came from about two dozen US areas. Recovered Cohort 3 donors showed two negative PCRs, clearance, or symptom resolution. In the study's own analysis: Estimated nucleated cell counts came from reference gene primer amplification. Repertoires were generated with immunoSEQ multiplex PCR, while TCRdb's copy carries only in-frame clones and drops some. V and J calls and clone size are those listed in that table; D and trimming were worked out from the DNA. The sample contains about 370,000 clones, over 75% of which appear only once. The ends were cut back, 0 bases at V and 3 bases at J, with 9 bases in the middle. The CDR3 has 15 amino acids. CDR1 is LGHDT, CDR2 YNNKEL, per germline (reference sequence).

The material sequenced was PBMCs or T cells enriched from blood (not recorded which). The V and J genes are TRBV3-1 (or the pseudogene TRBV3-2) and TRBJ2-1; TRBD1 is a possible D gene (5 bases). This TCR was sampled from a man aged 18 to 30 who had recovered from COVID-19. The CDR3 reads CASSQDRAYYNEQFF. The DNA for the CDR3 is TGTGCCAGCAGCCAAGACAGGGCTTACTACAATGAGCAGTTCTTC.